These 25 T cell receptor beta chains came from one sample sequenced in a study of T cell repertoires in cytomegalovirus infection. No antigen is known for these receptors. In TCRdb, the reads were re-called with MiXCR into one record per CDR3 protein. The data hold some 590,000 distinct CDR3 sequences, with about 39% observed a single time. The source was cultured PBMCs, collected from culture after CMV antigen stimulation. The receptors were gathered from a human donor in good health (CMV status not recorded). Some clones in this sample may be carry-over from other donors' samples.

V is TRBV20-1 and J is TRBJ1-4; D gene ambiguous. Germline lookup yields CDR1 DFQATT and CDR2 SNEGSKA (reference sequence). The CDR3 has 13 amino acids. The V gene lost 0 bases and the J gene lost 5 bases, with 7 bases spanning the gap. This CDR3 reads CSARDGQNEKLFF. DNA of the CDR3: TGCAGTGCTAGAGATGGGCAAAATGAAAAACTGTTTTTT.

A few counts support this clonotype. CDR3: CASSRTAYEQYF. The CDR3, as DNA: TGTGCCAGCAGTAGGACAGCCTACGAGCAGTACTTC. The genes are TRBV2 and TRBJ2-7, with D perhaps TRBD1 (6 bases). V was pared by 5 bases and J by 2 bases, with 7 bases between. CDR1 SNHLY and CDR2 FYNNEI come from the germline V gene. This CDR3 has 12 residues.

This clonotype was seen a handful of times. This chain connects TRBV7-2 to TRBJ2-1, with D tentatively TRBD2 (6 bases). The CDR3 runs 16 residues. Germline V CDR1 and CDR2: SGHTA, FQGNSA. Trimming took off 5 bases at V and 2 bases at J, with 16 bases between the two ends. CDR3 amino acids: CASSRRAGMTYNEQFF. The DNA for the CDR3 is TGTGCCAGCAGCCGCAGGGCGGGGATGACCTACAATGAGCAGTTCTTC.

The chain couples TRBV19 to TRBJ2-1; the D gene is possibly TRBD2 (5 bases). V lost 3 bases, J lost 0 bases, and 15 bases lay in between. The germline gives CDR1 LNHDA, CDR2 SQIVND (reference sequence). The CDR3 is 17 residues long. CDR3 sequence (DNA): TGTGCCAGTAGTATTCGGCTAGCTGTGAGCTCCTACAATGAGCAGTTCTTC. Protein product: CASSIRLAVSSYNEQFF.

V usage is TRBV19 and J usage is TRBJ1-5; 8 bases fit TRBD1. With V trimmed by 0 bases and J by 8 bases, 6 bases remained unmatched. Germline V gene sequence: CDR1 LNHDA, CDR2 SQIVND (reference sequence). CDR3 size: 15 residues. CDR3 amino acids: CASSIDRDRFKPQHF. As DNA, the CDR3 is TGTGCCAGTAGTATAGATAGGGACAGGTTCAAGCCCCAGCATTTT.

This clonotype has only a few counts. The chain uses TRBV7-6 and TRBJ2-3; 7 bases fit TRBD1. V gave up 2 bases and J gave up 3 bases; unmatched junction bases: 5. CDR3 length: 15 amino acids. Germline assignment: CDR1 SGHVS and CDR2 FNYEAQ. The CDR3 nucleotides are TGTGCCAGCAGCTTATGGGACAGACGGACAGATACGCAGTATTTT. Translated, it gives CASSLWDRRTDTQYF.

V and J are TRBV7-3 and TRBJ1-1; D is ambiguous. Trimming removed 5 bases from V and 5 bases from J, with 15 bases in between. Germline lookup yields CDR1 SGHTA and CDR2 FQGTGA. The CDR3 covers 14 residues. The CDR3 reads CASSPTSRATEAFF. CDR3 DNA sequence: TGTGCCAGCAGCCCGACTTCAAGGGCAACTGAAGCTTTCTTT.

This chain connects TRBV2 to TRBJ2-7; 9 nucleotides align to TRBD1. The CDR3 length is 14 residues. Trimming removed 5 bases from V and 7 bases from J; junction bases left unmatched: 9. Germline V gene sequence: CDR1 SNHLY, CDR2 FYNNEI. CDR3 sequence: CASSRGQGGGEQYF. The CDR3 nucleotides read TGTGCCAGCAGTCGGGGACAGGGCGGTGGAGAGCAGTACTTC.

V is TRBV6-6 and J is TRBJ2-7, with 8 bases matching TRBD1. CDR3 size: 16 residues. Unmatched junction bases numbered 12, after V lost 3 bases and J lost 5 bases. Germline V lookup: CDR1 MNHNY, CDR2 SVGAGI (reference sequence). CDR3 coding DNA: TGTGCCAGCAGTTATCCGACCCGGACAGGGAGGAACGAGCAGTACTTC. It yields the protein CASSYPTRTGRNEQYF.

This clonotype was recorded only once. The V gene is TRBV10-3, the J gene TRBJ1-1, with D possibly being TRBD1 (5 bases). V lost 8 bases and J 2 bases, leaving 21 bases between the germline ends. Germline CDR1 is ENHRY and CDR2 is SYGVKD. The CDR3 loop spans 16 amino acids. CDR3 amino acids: CAIHSRTPQGNTEAFF. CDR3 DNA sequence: TGTGCCATCCACTCACGGACACCTCAGGGAAACACTGAAGCTTTCTTT.

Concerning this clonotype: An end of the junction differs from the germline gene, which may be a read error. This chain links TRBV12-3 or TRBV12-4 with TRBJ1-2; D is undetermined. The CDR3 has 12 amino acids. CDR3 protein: CANSPAYYGYTF. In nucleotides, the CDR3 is TGTGCCAACAGTCCCGCGTACTATGGCTACACCTTC.

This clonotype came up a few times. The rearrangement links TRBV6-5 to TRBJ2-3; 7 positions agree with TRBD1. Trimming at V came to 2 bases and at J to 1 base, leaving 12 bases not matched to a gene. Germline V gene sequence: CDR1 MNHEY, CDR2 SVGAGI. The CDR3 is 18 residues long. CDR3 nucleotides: TGTGCCAGCAGTTACCCGAACAACAGGGGAAGAGGCACAGATACGCAGTATTTT. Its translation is CASSYPNNRGRGTDTQYF.

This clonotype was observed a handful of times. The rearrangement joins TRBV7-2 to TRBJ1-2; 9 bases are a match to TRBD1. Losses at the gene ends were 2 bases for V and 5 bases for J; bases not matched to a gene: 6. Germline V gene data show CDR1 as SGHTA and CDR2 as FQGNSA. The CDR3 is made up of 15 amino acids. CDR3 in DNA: TGTGCCAGCAGCTTAAAATCCGGGACAGGGTATGGCTACACCTTC. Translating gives CASSLKSGTGYGYTF.

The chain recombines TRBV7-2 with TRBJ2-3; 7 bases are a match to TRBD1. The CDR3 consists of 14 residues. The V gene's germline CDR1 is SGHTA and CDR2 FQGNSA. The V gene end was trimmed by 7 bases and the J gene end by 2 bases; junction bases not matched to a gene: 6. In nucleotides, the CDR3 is TGTGCCAGCACCCAGGGGGTCCACACAGATACGCAGTATTTT. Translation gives CASTQGVHTDTQYF.

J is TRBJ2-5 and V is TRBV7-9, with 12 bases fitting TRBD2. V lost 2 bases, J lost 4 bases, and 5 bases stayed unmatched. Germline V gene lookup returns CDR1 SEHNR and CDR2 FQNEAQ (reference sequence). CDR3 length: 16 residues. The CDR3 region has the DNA TGTGCCAGCAGCTTAAGGGGACTAGCGGGTTCAGAGACCCAGTACTTC. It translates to CASSLRGLAGSETQYF.

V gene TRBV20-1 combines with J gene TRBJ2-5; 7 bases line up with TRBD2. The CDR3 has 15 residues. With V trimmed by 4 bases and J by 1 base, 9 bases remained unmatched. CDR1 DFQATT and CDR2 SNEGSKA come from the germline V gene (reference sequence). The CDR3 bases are TGCAGTGCTAAAAGACTAGCTGGGCCCCAAGAGACCCAGTACTTC. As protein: CSAKRLAGPQETQYF.

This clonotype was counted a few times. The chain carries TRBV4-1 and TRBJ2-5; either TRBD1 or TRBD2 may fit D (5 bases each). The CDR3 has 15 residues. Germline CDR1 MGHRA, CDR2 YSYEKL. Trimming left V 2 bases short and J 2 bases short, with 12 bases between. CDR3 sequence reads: CASSQSLGTQETQYF. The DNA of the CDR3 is TGCGCCAGCAGCCAATCCCTGGGGACGCAAGAGACCCAGTACTTC.

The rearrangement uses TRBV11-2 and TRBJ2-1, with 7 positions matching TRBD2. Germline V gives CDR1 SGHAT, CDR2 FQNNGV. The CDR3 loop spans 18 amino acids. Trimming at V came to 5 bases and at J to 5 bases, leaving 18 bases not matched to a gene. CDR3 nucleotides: TGTGCCAGCAGCCTTCAGCGGGGCCGTCGAGTCCCCAACAATGAGCAGTTCTTC. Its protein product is CASSLQRGRRVPNNEQFF. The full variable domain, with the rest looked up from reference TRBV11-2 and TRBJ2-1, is EAGVAQSPRYKIIEKRQSVAFWCNPISGHATLYWYQQILGQGPKLLIQFQNNGVVDDSQLPKDRFSAERLKGVDSTLKIQPAKLEDSAVYLCASSLQRGRRVPNNEQFFGPGTRLTVL.

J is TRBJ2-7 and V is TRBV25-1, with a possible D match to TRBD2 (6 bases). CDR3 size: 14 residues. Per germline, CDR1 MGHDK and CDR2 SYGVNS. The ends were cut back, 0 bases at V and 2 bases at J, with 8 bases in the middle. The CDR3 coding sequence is TGTGCCAGCAGTGAATACGGGGGTACCTACGAGCAGTACTTC. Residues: CASSEYGGTYEQYF.

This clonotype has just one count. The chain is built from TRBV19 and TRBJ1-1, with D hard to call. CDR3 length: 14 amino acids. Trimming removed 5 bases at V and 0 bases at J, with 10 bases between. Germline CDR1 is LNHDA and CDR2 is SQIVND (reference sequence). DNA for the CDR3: TGTGCCAGTAGTGGGCCTAATCTGAACACTGAAGCTTTCTTT. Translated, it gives CASSGPNLNTEAFF.

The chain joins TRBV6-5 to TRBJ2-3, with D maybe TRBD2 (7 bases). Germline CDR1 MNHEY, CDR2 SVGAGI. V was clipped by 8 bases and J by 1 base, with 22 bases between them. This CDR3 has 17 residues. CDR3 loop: CASAGGGGGGGTDTQYF. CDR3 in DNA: TGTGCCAGCGCAGGAGGCGGTGGGGGGGGCGGCACAGATACGCAGTATTTT.

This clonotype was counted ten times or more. CDR3 sequence reads: CASSFWVMNTEAFF. The CDR3 region has the DNA TGTGCCAGCAGCTTTTGGGTTATGAACACTGAAGCTTTCTTT. V and J are TRBV7-2 and TRBJ1-1; unclear D gene. The CDR3 length is 14 residues. Germline-derived CDR1 and CDR2 are SGHTA and FQGNSA. Trimming stripped 3 bases from V and 0 bases from J, with 8 bases between.

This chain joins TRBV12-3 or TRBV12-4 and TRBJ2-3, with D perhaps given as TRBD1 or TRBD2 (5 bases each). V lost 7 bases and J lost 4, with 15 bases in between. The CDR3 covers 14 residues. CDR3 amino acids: CASNRRPPADTQYF. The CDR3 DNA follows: TGTGCCAGCAACAGGAGGCCCCCCGCAGATACGCAGTATTTT.

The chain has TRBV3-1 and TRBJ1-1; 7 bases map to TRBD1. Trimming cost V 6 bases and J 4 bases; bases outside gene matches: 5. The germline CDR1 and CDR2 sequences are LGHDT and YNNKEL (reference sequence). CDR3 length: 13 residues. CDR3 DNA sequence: TGTGCCAGCAGTACAGGGGAGAGCACTGAAGCTTTCTTT. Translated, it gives CASSTGESTEAFF.

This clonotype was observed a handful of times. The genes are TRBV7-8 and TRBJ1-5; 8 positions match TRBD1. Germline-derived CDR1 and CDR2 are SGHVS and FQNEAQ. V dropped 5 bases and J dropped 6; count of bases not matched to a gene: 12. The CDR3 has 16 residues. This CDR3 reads CASSPGGQGGGQPQHF. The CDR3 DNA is TGTGCCAGCAGCCCTGGTGGACAGGGTGGCGGTCAGCCCCAGCATTTT.